Following are 8 T cell receptor beta chains from one sample sequenced in a study of shared clonotypes between healthy human individuals. Measured with immunoSEQ multiplex PCR; TCRdb has only the in-frame clones, and not every one. The sample shows 550,000 to 850,000 clones, 74% of them seen only once. The sample consisted of memory CD4+ T cells sorted from blood. Subset denoted: CD45RA-negative fraction. These receptors were collected from a woman younger than 45 in good health.

The chain uses TRBV25-1 and TRBJ1-5; D perhaps matches TRBD1 (6 bases). V lost 1 base, J lost 11 bases, and 18 bases lay in between. Germline CDR1 is MGHDK and CDR2 is SYGVNS. This CDR3 comprises 15 residues. The CDR3 loop is CASSESGTSTQAQHF. For the CDR3, the DNA is TGTGCCAGCAGTGAATCAGGGACAAGTACCCAGGCCCAGCATTTT.

CDR3 bases: TGTGCCAGCACCCAAAACGGACTAGCTGCAGATACGCAGTATTTT. Amino acids: CASTQNGLAADTQYF. This rearrangement joins TRBV6-5 to TRBJ2-3; 8 bases agree with TRBD2. Trimming took 7 bases from V and 4 from J; bases not matched to a gene: 10. This CDR3 has 15 amino acids. CDR1 and CDR2 from the germline V gene are MNHEY and SVGAGI.

In nucleotides, the CDR3 is TGTGCCAGCAGTGATTCTGGACAGGGAAACATTCAGTACTTC. Protein: CASSDSGQGNIQYF. The rearrangement joins TRBV25-1 to TRBJ2-4; 8 bases match TRBD1. In germline, CDR1 is MGHDK, CDR2 SYGVNS. J gave up 6 bases and V 3 bases, and 4 bases lay outside the gene matches. The CDR3 sequence is 14 residues long.

The chain employs TRBV2 and TRBJ2-7; 10 positions match TRBD1. Germline V CDR1 and CDR2: SNHLY, FYNNEI. The ends lost 10 bases at V and 6 bases at J; junction bases unmatched: 12. The CDR3 sequence is 14 residues long. The CDR3 sequence: CANGVDRGHGEQYF. DNA of the CDR3: TGTGCCAACGGGGTCGACAGGGGGCACGGCGAGCAGTACTTC.

The V and J genes are TRBV2 and TRBJ1-5, with D unresolved. Germline V gives CDR1 SNHLY, CDR2 FYNNEI. The V gene lost 4 bases and the J gene lost 5 bases, with 9 bases spanning the gap. The CDR3 spans 13 residues. The CDR3 spells CASSVGPDQPQHF. DNA of the CDR3: TGTGCCAGCAGTGTAGGGCCGGATCAGCCCCAGCATTTT.

The rearrangement joins TRBV18 to TRBJ2-7, with 9 bases lining up with TRBD1. The germline V gene has CDR1 KGHSH and CDR2 LQKENI. V was clipped by 3 bases and J by 4 bases; unmatched bases: 16. The CDR3 loop spans 18 amino acids. The CDR3 region has the DNA TGTGCCAGCTCACCTCCTGGACAGGGGATGAGGGGTATTTACGAGCAGTACTTC. It yields the protein CASSPPGQGMRGIYEQYF.

There are a few counts of this clone. The chain uses TRBV15 and TRBJ2-2, with D maybe TRBD2 (5 bases). The CDR3 runs to 17 residues. Deletions cut 1 base from V and 5 bases from J, with 17 bases between. Germline V gene data show CDR1 as LNHNV and CDR2 as YYDKDF (reference sequence). Written as DNA, the CDR3 is TGTGCCACCAGCAGAGGCGTAAAGGCCGGGGTAACCGGGGAGCTGTTTTTT. Its translation is CATSRGVKAGVTGELFF.

The chain has TRBV14 and TRBJ2-5; 8 positions match TRBD2. The CDR3 length is 16 residues. Germline V gene data show CDR1 as SGHDN and CDR2 as FVKESK. J lost 4 bases, V lost 4 bases, and 11 bases had no gene match. This CDR3 reads CASSRKTSAVRETQYF. CDR3 nucleotide sequence: TGTGCCAGCAGCCGCAAGACTAGCGCAGTGCGAGAGACCCAGTACTTC.